Listed below are T cell receptor beta chains from one sample, sequenced in a study of chemoradiotherapy in HPV16-positive cancers. The data were produced by immunoSEQ multiplex PCR, yet TCRdb's version contains in-frame clones alone and is incomplete. The sample shows 750 to 850 clones, approximately 80% of them seen only once. Sample: tumor tissue, taken from a patient who underwent chemoradiotherapy. The receptor set was obtained from a human donor with HPV-associated anogenital cancer. Each CDR3 is given with its conserved first and last residue. The D gene is left open where the match is weak. Not every row has a clone size; where given, it reads once, few, many or a size class.

V	length	D	J	size	CDR3	DNA
TRBV28	15	NA	TRBJ1-4	NA	CASSRVGGDGEKLFF	TGTGCCAGCAGTCGAGTGGGGGGGGATGGGGAAAAACTGTTTTTT
TRBV5-1	14	NA	TRBJ1-1	NA	CASSLARMNTEAFF	TGCGCCAGCAGCTTGGCCAGAATGAACACTGAAGCTTTCTTT
TRBV2	15	NA	TRBJ2-1	NA	CASSVDHHSYNEQFF	TGTGCCAGCAGTGTCGACCACCACTCCTACAATGAGCAGTTCTTC
TRBV7-2	16	TRBD2	TRBJ2-1	NA	CASSLGGLAGGGEQFF	TGTGCCAGCAGCTTAGGGGGACTAGCGGGGGGTGGTGAGCAGTTCTTC
TRBV7-2	16	NA	TRBJ1-1	NA	CASSSVSGGLYTEAFF	TGTGCCAGCAGCTCAGTCTCAGGCGGCCTGTACACTGAAGCTTTCTTT
TRBV27	20	TRBD2	TRBJ2-2	once	CASSLGVLAGGARWTGELFF	TGTGCCAGCAGTTTAGGGGTCCTAGCGGGGGGTGCCAGGTGGACCGGGGAGCTGTTTTTT
TRBV7-2	12	NA	TRBJ1-2	few	CASRRQEDGYTF	TGTGCCAGCAGAAGACAGGAGGATGGCTACACCTTC
TRBV15	13	NA	TRBJ1-5	large	CATSSGRDQPQHF	TGTGCCACCAGCAGTGGCAGAGATCAGCCCCAGCATTTT
TRBV6-5	13	NA	TRBJ1-5	NA	CASNTGMNQPQHF	TGTGCCAGCAATACAGGGATGAATCAGCCCCAGCATTTT
TRBV6-6	15	NA	TRBJ1-1	NA	CASSYRGDMNTEAFF	TGTGCCAGCAGTTACCGAGGAGACATGAACACTGAAGCTTTCTTT
TRBV5-5	15	TRBD1	TRBJ2-7	NA	CASSSWTGGLDEQYF	TGTGCCAGCAGCTCCTGGACAGGGGGGCTAGACGAGCAGTACTTC
TRBV6-5	13	TRBD2	TRBJ2-5	NA	CASSLAGVGAQYF	TGTGCCAGCAGCCTAGCGGGGGTAGGGGCCCAGTACTTC
TRBV30	11	NA	TRBJ1-1	few	CAWSVVLEAFF	TGTGCCTGGAGTGTCGTTCTGGAAGCTTTCTTT
TRBV5-4	16	TRBD1	TRBJ2-3	few	CASSHGTGRRTDTQYF	TGTGCCAGCAGCCATGGGACAGGACGAAGAACAGATACGCAGTATTTT
TRBV7-6	20	TRBD2	TRBJ2-3	NA	CASSLGPLPSSGGPQDTQYF	TGTGCCAGCAGCTTAGGTCCCCTACCCTCGTCGGGGGGGCCACAAGATACGCAGTATTTT
TRBV11-2	13	TRBD2	TRBJ2-7	NA	CASSFWGRDEQYF	TGTGCCAGCAGCTTCTGGGGGAGGGACGAGCAGTACTTC
TRBV19	13	NA	TRBJ1-1	once	CASIKRTNTEAFF	TGTGCCAGTATTAAGCGGACGAACACTGAAGCTTTCTTT
TRBV7-3	16	TRBD2	TRBJ2-3	NA	CASSPGRGPFTDTQYF	TGTGCCAGCAGCCCGGGGAGGGGTCCCTTCACAGATACGCAGTATTTT
TRBV7-9	16	TRBD1	TRBJ2-7	NA	CASSSYQDRGTYEQYF	TGTGCCAGCAGCTCATATCAGGACAGGGGCACCTACGAGCAGTACTTC
TRBV19	16	NA	TRBJ2-6	NA	CASTLGRTSGANVLTF	TGTGCCAGTACATTAGGACGGACCTCTGGGGCCAACGTCCTGACTTTC